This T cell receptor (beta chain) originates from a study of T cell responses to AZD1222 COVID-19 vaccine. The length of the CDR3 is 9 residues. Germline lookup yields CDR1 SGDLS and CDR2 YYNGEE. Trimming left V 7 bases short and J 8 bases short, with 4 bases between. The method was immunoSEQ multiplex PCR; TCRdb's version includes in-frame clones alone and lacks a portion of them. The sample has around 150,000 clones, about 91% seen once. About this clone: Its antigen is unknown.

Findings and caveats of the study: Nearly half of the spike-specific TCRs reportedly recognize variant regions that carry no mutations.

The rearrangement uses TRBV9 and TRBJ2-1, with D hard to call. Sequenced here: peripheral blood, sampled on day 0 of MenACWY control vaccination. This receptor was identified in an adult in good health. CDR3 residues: CASGYEQFF. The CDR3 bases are TGTGCCAGCGGGTATGAGCAGTTCTTC.